The clone carrying this TCR beta chain appeared once. The sample is drawn from a study of blood T cells in healthy people across ages. The germline V gene encodes CDR1 LNHDA and CDR2 SQIVND (reference sequence). The CDR3 has 19 residues. Trimming removed 4 bases from V and 0 bases from J; junction bases left unmatched: 15. Next came a second PCR, run for about 7 to 12 cycles, which used a sample-barcoded 5' primer along with a J-beta primer mix. TCRdb reprocessed the 5' RACE reads via MiXCR and lists one record per CDR3 protein. The sample holds roughly 900,000 distinct CDR3 sequences; around 26% are singletons and the top ten take roughly 17%.

The chain has TRBV19 and TRBJ2-3; TRBD2 matches at 8 bases. This clonotype originated in a woman of 80 years or more in good health. The sample was blood. The CDR3: CASSTTSPKRGTSTDTQYF. CDR3 DNA sequence: TGTGCCAGTAGTACAACAAGCCCCAAGCGGGGGACTAGCACAGATACGCAGTATTTT.